This entry lists 9 T cell receptor beta chains sequenced from one sample in a study of blood T cell repertoires in COVID-19. Assay: immunoSEQ multiplex PCR; the TCRdb copy retains only in-frame clones and omits some. The data contain about 110,000 clones, about three quarters of them singletons. Sequenced material: peripheral blood. These receptors all stem from a woman between 70 and 85 years old with acute or convalescent COVID-19.

CDR3 DNA: TGTGCCAGCATCAAAATAGCGGGGGGCGTTTGGAATGAGCAGTTCTTC. It is translated as CASIKIAGGVWNEQFF. The chain employs TRBV28 and TRBJ2-1; TRBD2 matches at 10 bases. CDR1 is MDHEN and CDR2 is SYDVKM in the germline V gene. CDR3 length: 16 amino acids. Trimming removed 7 bases from V and 7 bases from J; junction bases left unmatched: 13.

Concerning this clone itself: A much larger clone sits a single nucleotide away, making a read error possible. This chain joins TRBV12-3 or TRBV12-4 and TRBJ2-1; D ambiguous. There are 11 residues in the CDR3. V was shortened by 4 bases and J by 4 bases, with 2 bases between the two germline ends. The CDR3 nucleotides read TGTGCCAGCAGTTCTTACAATGAGCAGTTCTTC. It is translated as CASSSYNEQFF.

The rearrangement joins TRBV9 to TRBJ2-2; TRBD1 matches at 12 bases. This CDR3 has 17 amino acids. The ends lost 2 bases at V and 7 bases at J; junction bases unmatched: 9. Germline V gene data show CDR1 as SGDLS and CDR2 as YYNGEE. CDR3 sequence (DNA): TGTGCCAGCAGCGTTCTTCCCGGGACAGGGGGCGGCGGGGAGCTGTTTTTT. Translated: CASSVLPGTGGGGELFF.

This clone has just a few counts. The rearrangement joins TRBV28 to TRBJ1-2; D perhaps matches TRBD1 (5 bases). There are 17 residues in the CDR3. Trimming stripped 3 bases from V and 3 bases from J, with 20 bases between. In germline, CDR1 is MDHEN, CDR2 SYDVKM. CDR3 sequence (DNA): TGTGCCAGCAGTTTTTTCCCTGGGAAGGGGAAAGACTATGGCTACACCTTC. This gives the protein CASSFFPGKGKDYGYTF.

The gene calls are TRBV3-1 (or the pseudogene TRBV3-2) and TRBJ1-1; TRBD1 is a possible D gene (6 bases). The germline V gene encodes CDR1 LGHDT and CDR2 YNNKEL (reference sequence). CDR3 length equals 16 residues. V was trimmed by 0 bases and J by 2 bases, leaving 13 bases between them. The CDR3 here is CASSQDTGTRNTEAFF. The CDR3 DNA reads as TGTGCCAGCAGCCAAGATACGGGGACACGAAACACTGAAGCTTTCTTT.

This chain connects TRBV7-9 to TRBJ2-1; D is perhaps TRBD1 (6 bases). Germline CDR1 reads SEHNR; CDR2 reads FQNEAQ (reference sequence). This CDR3 is 15 amino acids long. Trimming pared 5 bases from V and 4 bases from J, leaving 15 bases between. The CDR3 bases are TGTGCCAGCAGCCCGGTTGGACAGCGATACAATGAGCAGTTCTTC. Amino acid sequence: CASSPVGQRYNEQFF.

DNA for the CDR3: TGTGCCAGCAGAAACACCGGGACAGCTGAAGCTTTCTTT. This gives the protein CASRNTGTAEAFF. This rearrangement joins TRBV3-1 (or the pseudogene TRBV3-2) to TRBJ1-1; 7 bases are a match to TRBD1. V gave up 6 bases and J gave up 6 bases; unmatched junction bases: 7. The CDR3 covers 13 residues. Per the germline V gene, CDR1 is LGHDT and CDR2 is YNNKEL (reference sequence).

This clone has a count of ten or more. The V and J genes are TRBV6-6 and TRBJ1-2; 9 bases are a match to TRBD1. The CDR3 is 14 amino acids. CDR1 and CDR2 from the germline V gene are MNHNY and SVGAGI (reference sequence). Trimming cost V 5 bases and J 9 bases; bases outside gene matches: 10. In DNA, the CDR3 is TGTGCCAGCAGTCAATCCGGGACAGGGTTGAGCTACACCTTC. Translation gives CASSQSGTGLSYTF.

The chain couples TRBV6-5 to TRBJ2-7; a weak D match, TRBD1 (6 bases). The CDR3 has 15 amino acids. From germline, CDR1 is MNHEY and CDR2 SVGAGI. Trimming stripped 1 base from V and 6 bases from J, with 16 bases between. CDR3 in amino acids: CASSYYLPQGFEQYF. The CDR3 DNA is TGTGCCAGCAGTTACTATTTGCCTCAGGGGTTCGAGCAGTACTTC.